A selection of T cell receptor beta chains follows, all from one sample in a study of T cell changes during pregnancy in multiple sclerosis. Generated by immunoSEQ multiplex PCR, the TCRdb table keeps only in-frame clones and is missing some. The sample contains about 20,000 clones, 87% of which appear only once. The sequenced sample was CD8+ T cells from peripheral blood mononuclear cells, obtained in the third trimester of pregnancy. The receptors were gathered from a female donor in good health, enrolled as a control in a pregnancy study. Each CDR3 is given with its conserved first and last residue. A D gene is named only where the DNA matches it firmly. The listing skips clone size in some rows; elsewhere it reads once, few, many or a size class.

D gene	J gene	clone size	V gene	CDR3 protein	CDR3 DNA
TRBD1	TRBJ1-2	NA	TRBV5-1	CASSQRTGDYGYTF	TGCGCCAGCAGCCAAAGGACAGGGGACTATGGCTACACCTTC
TRBD1	TRBJ2-5	NA	TRBV7-9	CASSPRDREFETQYF	TGTGCCAGCAGCCCGCGGGACAGGGAGTTTGAGACCCAGTACTTC
NA	TRBJ1-2	NA	TRBV28	CASSPGLNYGYTF	TGTGCCAGCAGCCCTGGACTTAACTATGGCTACACCTTC
TRBD2	TRBJ2-1	NA	TRBV9	CASSSKPGLAVNEQFF	TGTGCCAGCAGCTCTAAACCGGGACTAGCGGTTAATGAGCAGTTCTTC
TRBD2	TRBJ2-3	NA	TRBV5-6	CASRNNPGLALDTQYF	TGTGCCAGCAGAAACAATCCGGGACTAGCCCTGGATACGCAGTATTTT
TRBD2	TRBJ2-1	NA	TRBV28	CASMGLAGGQPYNEQFF	TGTGCCAGCATGGGACTAGCGGGAGGGCAGCCCTACAATGAGCAGTTCTTC
TRBD2	TRBJ2-2	NA	TRBV4-3	CASSLSASGSTTGELFF	TGCGCCAGCAGCCTTTCGGCGAGCGGGAGTACAACCGGGGAGCTGTTTTTT
TRBD2	TRBJ2-5	NA	TRBV4-3	CASSQSGRASETQYF	TGCGCCAGCAGCCAGAGCGGGAGGGCATCAGAGACCCAGTACTTC
NA	TRBJ2-1	NA	TRBV9	CASSDSFDNEQFF	TGTGCCAGCAGCGACAGCTTTGACAATGAGCAGTTCTTC
TRBD2	TRBJ2-1	NA	TRBV15	CATSRGGSGGDEQFF	TGTGCCACCAGCAGGGGGGGTAGCGGGGGTGATGAGCAGTTCTTC
TRBD2	TRBJ2-1	NA	TRBV6-4	CASSESSGGVHEQFF	TGTGCCAGCAGTGAGTCCAGCGGGGGGGTCCATGAGCAGTTCTTC
TRBD2	TRBJ2-1	NA	TRBV6-4	CASSEKPPGSGNNEQFF	TGTGCCAGCAGTGAGAAACCCCCGGGTAGCGGGAACAATGAGCAGTTCTTC
NA	TRBJ2-5	NA	TRBV18	CASSQVDSFNQETQYF	TGTGCCAGCTCACAAGTGGACAGCTTTAATCAAGAGACCCAGTACTTC
NA	TRBJ2-1	NA	TRBV7-6	CASTKGGEYNEQFF	TGTGCCAGCACCAAGGGGGGGGAATACAATGAGCAGTTCTTC
NA	TRBJ1-2	once	TRBV9	CASSPHRGSGF	TGTGCCAGCAGCCCTCATAGGGGTAGTGGGTTC
NA	TRBJ2-1	NA	TRBV7-9	CASSEITSGLHYNEQFF	TGTGCCAGCAGCGAGATAACAAGCGGGCTTCACTACAATGAGCAGTTCTTC
NA	TRBJ1-1	NA	TRBV7-9	CASSSHRLNTEAFF	TGTGCCAGCAGCTCACACAGGTTGAACACTGAAGCTTTCTTT
NA	TRBJ2-7	NA	TRBV15	CATSRDQSGSDEQYF	TGTGCCACCAGCAGAGATCAGAGTGGGAGTGACGAGCAGTACTTC